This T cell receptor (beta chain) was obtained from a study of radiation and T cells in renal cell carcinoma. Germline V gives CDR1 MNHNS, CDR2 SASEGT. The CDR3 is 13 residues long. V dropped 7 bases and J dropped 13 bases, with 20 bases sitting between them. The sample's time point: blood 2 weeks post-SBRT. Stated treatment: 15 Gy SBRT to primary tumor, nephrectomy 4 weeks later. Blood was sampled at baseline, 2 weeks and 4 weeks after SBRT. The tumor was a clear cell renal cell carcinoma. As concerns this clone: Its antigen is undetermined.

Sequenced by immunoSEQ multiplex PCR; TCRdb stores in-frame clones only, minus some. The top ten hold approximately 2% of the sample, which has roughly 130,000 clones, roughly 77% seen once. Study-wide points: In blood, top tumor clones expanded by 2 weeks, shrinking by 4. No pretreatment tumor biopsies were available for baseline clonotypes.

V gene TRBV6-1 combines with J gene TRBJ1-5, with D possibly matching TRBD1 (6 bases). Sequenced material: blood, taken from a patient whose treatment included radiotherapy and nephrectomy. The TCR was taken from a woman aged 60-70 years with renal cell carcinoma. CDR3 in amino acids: CASNGQIFQSQHF. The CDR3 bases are TGTGCCAGCAATGGACAGATTTTCCAATCTCAGCATTTT.